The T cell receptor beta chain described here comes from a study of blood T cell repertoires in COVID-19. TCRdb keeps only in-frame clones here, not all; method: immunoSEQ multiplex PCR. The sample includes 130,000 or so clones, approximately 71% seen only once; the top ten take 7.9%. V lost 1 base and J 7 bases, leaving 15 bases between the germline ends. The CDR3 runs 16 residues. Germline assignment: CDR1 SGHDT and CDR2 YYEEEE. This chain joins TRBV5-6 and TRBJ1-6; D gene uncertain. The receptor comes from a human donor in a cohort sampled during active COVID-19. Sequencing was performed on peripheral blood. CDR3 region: CASSLRSGTANSPLHF. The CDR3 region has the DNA TGTGCCAGCAGCTTGAGGTCCGGCACAGCCAATTCACCCCTCCACTTT.